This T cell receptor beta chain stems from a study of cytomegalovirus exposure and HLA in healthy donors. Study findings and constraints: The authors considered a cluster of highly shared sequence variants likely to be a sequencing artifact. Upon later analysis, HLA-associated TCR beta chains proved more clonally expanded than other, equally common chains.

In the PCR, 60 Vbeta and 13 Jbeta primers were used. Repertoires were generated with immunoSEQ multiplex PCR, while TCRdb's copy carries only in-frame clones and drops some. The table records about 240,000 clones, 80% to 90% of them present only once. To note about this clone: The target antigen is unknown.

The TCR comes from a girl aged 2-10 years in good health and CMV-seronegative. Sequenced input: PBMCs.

In DNA form, the CDR3 reads TGTGCCAGCAGTTTATCGCTAGGAGAGACCCAGTACTTC. It is translated as CASSLSLGETQYF. This rearrangement joins TRBV27 to TRBJ2-5; D unclear. This CDR3 spans 13 amino acids. Germline V CDR1 and CDR2: MNHEY, SMNVEV (reference sequence). V lost 0 bases and J lost 4, with 6 bases in between.